What follows is one TCR beta chain and its context. Antigen specificity is unknown. This CDR3 is built from 14 residues. V lost 0 bases and J 6 bases, leaving 12 bases between the germline ends. The germline CDR1 and CDR2 sequences are ENHRY and SYGVKD. TCRdb keeps only in-frame clones here, not all; method: immunoSEQ multiplex PCR. In the table there are about 74,000 clones, 75% to 85% of which are singletons. This record belongs to a study of OX40 agonist ivuxolimab in advanced cancers. The wider study: The study reported partial responses in three patients: one hepatocellular carcinoma, two cutaneous melanoma. Overall study findings and caveats: Not determined was the antigen specificity of the expanded peripheral T cells.

The starting material was CD4+ or CD8+ T cells sorted from blood, obtained in a trial of the OX40 agonist ivuxolimab. This TCR was recovered from an adult with an advanced solid tumor such as melanoma, head and neck, liver or kidney cancer. This sequence joins TRBV10-3 and TRBJ2-7, with a weak D call TRBD1 (5 bases). CDR3 nucleotide sequence: TGTGCCATCAGTGAGTCAGGGGTTGTTACCGAGCAGTACTTC. Translating gives CAISESGVVTEQYF.